The 2 T cell receptor beta chains in this list originate from one sample, sequenced in a study of blood T cell repertoires in COVID-19. Produced via immunoSEQ multiplex PCR; TCRdb's table is partial and in-frame only. The sample lists 90,000 to 120,000 clones, more than 80% seen once, with 4.5% to 6% in the top ten. The specimen was peripheral blood. These receptors all stem from a man in his forties or fifties with active or convalescent COVID-19.

This rearrangement joins TRBV4-1 to TRBJ1-6; D gene unclear. The V and J ends lost 11 bases and 7 bases respectively, with 15 bases between them. In germline, CDR1 is MGHRA, CDR2 YSYEKL. The CDR3 contains 13 residues. The CDR3 coding sequence is TGCGCCGGCGGATCCTTTGGGAATTCACCCCTCCACTTT. This gives the protein CAGGSFGNSPLHF.

The genes are TRBV24-1 and TRBJ1-5; a possible D gene is TRBD1 (5 bases). Per germline, CDR1 KGHDR and CDR2 SFDVKD. CDR3 size: 13 residues. V was cut by 10 bases and J by 2 bases, with 11 bases left in between. The CDR3 here is CATQGSGNQPQHF. The DNA of the CDR3 is TGTGCCACTCAGGGTTCGGGCAATCAGCCCCAGCATTTT.